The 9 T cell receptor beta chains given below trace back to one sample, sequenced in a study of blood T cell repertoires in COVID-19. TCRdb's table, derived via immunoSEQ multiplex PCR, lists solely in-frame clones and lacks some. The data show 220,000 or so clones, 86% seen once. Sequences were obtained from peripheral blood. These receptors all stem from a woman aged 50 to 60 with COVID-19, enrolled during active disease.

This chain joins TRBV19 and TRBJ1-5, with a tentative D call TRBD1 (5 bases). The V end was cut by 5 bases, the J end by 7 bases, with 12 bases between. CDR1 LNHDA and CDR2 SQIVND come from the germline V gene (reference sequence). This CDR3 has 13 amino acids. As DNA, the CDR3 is TGTGCCAGTAGTCTCGGGGGAGAGCAGCCCCAGCATTTT. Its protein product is CASSLGGEQPQHF.

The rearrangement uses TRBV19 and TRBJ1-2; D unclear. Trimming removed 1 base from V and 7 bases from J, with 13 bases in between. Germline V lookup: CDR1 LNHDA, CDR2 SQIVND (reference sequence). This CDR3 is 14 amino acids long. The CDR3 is CASSIVAGSSGYTF. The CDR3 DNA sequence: TGTGCCAGTAGTATAGTGGCGGGGTCTAGTGGCTACACCTTC.

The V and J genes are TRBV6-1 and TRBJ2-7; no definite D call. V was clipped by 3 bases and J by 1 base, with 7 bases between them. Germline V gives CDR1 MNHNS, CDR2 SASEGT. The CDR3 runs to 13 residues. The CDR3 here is CASSEASSYEQYV. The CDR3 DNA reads TGTGCCAGCAGTGAGGCTAGTTCCTACGAGCAGTACGTC.

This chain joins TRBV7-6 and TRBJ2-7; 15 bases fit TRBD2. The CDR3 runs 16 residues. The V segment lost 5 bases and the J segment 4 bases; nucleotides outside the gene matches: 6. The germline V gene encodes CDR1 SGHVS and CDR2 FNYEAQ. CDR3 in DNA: TGTGCCAGCAGCGGCGGACTAGCGGGGGGGGATTACGAGCAGTACTTC. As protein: CASSGGLAGGDYEQYF.

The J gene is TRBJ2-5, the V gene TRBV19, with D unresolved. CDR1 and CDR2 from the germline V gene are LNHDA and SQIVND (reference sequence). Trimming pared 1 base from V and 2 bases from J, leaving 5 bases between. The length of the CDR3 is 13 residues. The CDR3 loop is CASSIGRQETQYF. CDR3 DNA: TGTGCCAGTAGTATAGGCAGACAAGAGACCCAGTACTTC.

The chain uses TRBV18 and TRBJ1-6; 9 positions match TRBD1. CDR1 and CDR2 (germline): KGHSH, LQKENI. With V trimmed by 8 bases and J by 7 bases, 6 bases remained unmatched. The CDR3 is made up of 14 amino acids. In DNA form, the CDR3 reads TGTGCCAGCCGAACAGGGGGCTGGAATTCACCCCTCCACTTT. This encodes CASRTGGWNSPLHF.

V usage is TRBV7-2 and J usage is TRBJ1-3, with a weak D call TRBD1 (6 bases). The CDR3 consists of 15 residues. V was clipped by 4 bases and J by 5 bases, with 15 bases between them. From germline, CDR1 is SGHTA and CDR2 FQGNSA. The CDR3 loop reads CASSSREGGRNTIYF. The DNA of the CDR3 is TGTGCCAGCAGCTCCCGGGAAGGGGGAAGAAACACCATATATTTT.

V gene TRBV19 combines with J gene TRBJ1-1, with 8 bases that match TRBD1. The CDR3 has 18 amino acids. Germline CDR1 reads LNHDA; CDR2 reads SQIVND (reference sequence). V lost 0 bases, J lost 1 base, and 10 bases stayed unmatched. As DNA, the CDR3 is TGTGCCAGTAGTATAGATAACAGGGGGACAATTCGGAACACTGAAGCTTTCTTT. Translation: CASSIDNRGTIRNTEAFF.

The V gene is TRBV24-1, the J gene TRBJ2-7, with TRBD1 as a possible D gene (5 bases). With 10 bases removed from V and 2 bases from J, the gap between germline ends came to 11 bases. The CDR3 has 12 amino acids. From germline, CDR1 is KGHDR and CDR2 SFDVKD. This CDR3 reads CATQDSPYEQYV. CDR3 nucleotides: TGTGCCACTCAAGACAGTCCCTACGAGCAGTACGTC.